This paragraph covers one T cell receptor (beta chain) sequence. This CDR3 is also generated by other DNA sequences in the sample. This sample is drawn from a study of blood T cell repertoires in COVID-19. For the study at large: Samples of COVID-19 (acute and convalescent) were obtained from the United States, Italy and Spain. PBMCs, B-cell-depleted T cells, or T cells were the source of the cDNA or gDNA that made up the material.

Per the original data handling: From reference gene primer amplification, estimates of nucleated cell counts were derived. Clones were sequenced by immunoSEQ multiplex PCR, and TCRdb holds only the in-frame ones, with some missing. V and J calls and clone size are copied from that table; D and trimming were computed from the DNA. The sample lists about 200,000 clones, around 82% occurring once. This CDR3 has 14 residues. Per germline, CDR1 LGHDT and CDR2 YNNKEL (reference sequence). V was cut by 2 bases and J by 0 bases, with 8 bases left in between. The sequenced material came from peripheral blood. This TCR was sampled from a woman in her sixties or seventies with acute or convalescent COVID-19. This chain uses TRBV3-1 (or the pseudogene TRBV3-2) with TRBJ2-7, with a weak D call TRBD1 (6 bases). CDR3 amino acids: CASSQPGHSYEQYF. Here the CDR3 DNA reads TGTGCCAGCAGCCAACCGGGACACTCCTACGAGCAGTACTTC.